This T cell receptor (beta chain) was sequenced for a study of blood T cells in healthy people across ages. Donor samples were obtained from healthy Caucasian individuals from Russia, aged about 6 to 95. No fewer than 5 micrograms of total RNA were isolated from every sample. CDR3 length: 15 residues. Per the germline V gene, CDR1 is WSHSY and CDR2 is SAAADI. V dropped 3 bases and J dropped 2 bases, with 8 bases sitting between them. General observations from the study: Older age went with lower TCR beta diversity per million T cells, in a roughly linear way.

Using a J-beta primer mix together with a sample-barcoded 5' primer, a second PCR was run for about 7 to 12 cycles. In TCRdb, the 5' RACE reads were re-called with MiXCR into one record per CDR3 protein. Counted here are about 720,000 distinct CDR3 sequences, about 20% occurring once; the ten biggest clones make up 22%. This clonotype has a handful of counts. Its antigen remains unidentified. The sample was blood. The V gene is TRBV10-2, the J gene TRBJ2-6; no reliable D call. The receptor comes from a man aged 70-80 years in good health. CDR3 amino acids: CASSDQAPGANVLTF. The CDR3 DNA reads TGCGCCAGCAGTGATCAGGCCCCTGGGGCCAACGTCCTGACTTTC.